This T cell receptor (beta chain) derives from a study of CD8+ T cells in alopecia areata. Study results and caveats: Having just one nonresponder leaves the connection between baseline CD8+ expansion and response unresolved.

The sample's treatment: oral pan-JAK inhibitor, 5-10 mg twice daily. Sorting of PBMCs yielded the CD4+ and CD8+ T cells. Concerning this clone: Its cognate antigen is unknown.

Sequencing relied on a cDNA template that was reverse transcribed from extracted RNA. TCRdb keeps only in-frame clones here, not all; method: immunoSEQ multiplex PCR. The sample shows approximately 200,000 clones, roughly three fifths of them seen only once. Germline V gene sequence: CDR1 SGHTA, CDR2 FQGNSA. CDR3 length: 11 residues. V dropped 6 bases and J dropped 6 bases, with 7 bases sitting between them. The clonotype was recovered from a human donor with alopecia areata. Material: CD4+ T cells sorted from blood, obtained at week 4, from a patient treated with tofacitinib. The chain couples TRBV7-2 to TRBJ2-3; D unclear. Written as DNA, the CDR3 is TGTGCCAGCAGTATGACGGATACGCAGTATTTT. Protein sequence: CASSMTDTQYF. The variable domain in full, with the rest retrieved from reference TRBV7-2 and TRBJ2-3, is GAGVSQSPSNKVTEKGKDVELRCDPISGHTALYWYRQSLGQGLEFLIYFQGNSAPDKSGLPSDRFSAERTGGSVSTLTIQRTQQEDSAVYLCASSMTDTQYFGPGTRLTVL.